The 27 T cell receptor beta chains listed next were all sequenced from one sample in a study of T cell responses to AZD1222 COVID-19 vaccine. The method was immunoSEQ multiplex PCR; TCRdb's version includes in-frame clones alone and lacks a portion of them. The sample gives roughly 150,000 clones, just over 90% of which show up once; roughly 1.9% is in the top ten. Sequencing was performed on peripheral blood, taken on day 0 of AZD1222 vaccination. The receptors come from an adult in good health.

V gene TRBV7-3 combines with J gene TRBJ1-1; tentative D call: TRBD1 (5 bases). Germline loops: CDR1 SGHTA, CDR2 FQGTGA. Trimming shortened V by 1 base and J by 1 base, and 10 bases separated the two germline ends. The CDR3 covers 15 residues. The CDR3 sequence is CASSLIPQGNTEAFF. The CDR3 DNA reads as TGTGCCAGCAGCTTAATACCCCAGGGGAACACTGAAGCTTTCTTT.

The chain employs TRBV6-1 and TRBJ2-7; 7 bases map to TRBD1. The V segment lost 2 bases and the J segment 6 bases; nucleotides outside the gene matches: 25. Germline CDR1 reads MNHNS; CDR2 reads SASEGT. The CDR3 has 20 residues. CDR3 residues: CASSEHTPRQGVLARVEQYF. CDR3 nucleotides: TGTGCCAGCAGTGAACATACCCCGCGACAGGGAGTCTTGGCAAGGGTCGAGCAGTACTTC.

The rearrangement links TRBV12-3 or TRBV12-4 to TRBJ2-1, with a tentative D call TRBD1 (5 bases). The V end was cut by 1 base, the J end by 6 bases, with 7 bases between. The CDR3 consists of 13 residues. The CDR3 bases are TGTGCCAGCAGTTTAGGGCAGGGCAATGAGCAGTTCTTC. Protein: CASSLGQGNEQFF.

The CDR3 DNA reads as TGTGCCAGCATCCCCGGGACAGTAAACACTGAAGCTTTCTTT. As protein: CASIPGTVNTEAFF. This sequence joins TRBV28 and TRBJ1-1; 7 bases align to TRBD1. The CDR3 is 14 residues long. Germline V CDR1 and CDR2: MDHEN, SYDVKM. The V gene end was trimmed by 7 bases and the J gene end by 2 bases; junction bases not matched to a gene: 7.

This chain's CDR3 is CAISESEMFLDTDTQYF. In DNA form, the CDR3 reads TGTGCCATCAGTGAGTCGGAGATGTTCTTGGACACAGATACGCAGTATTTT. This chain connects TRBV10-3 to TRBJ2-3, with D uncertain. With 0 bases removed from V and 2 bases from J, the gap between germline ends came to 15 bases. Germline V gene sequence: CDR1 ENHRY, CDR2 SYGVKD. The CDR3 runs to 17 residues.

V gene TRBV7-3 combines with J gene TRBJ2-1; 9 bases align to TRBD2. This CDR3 comprises 16 residues. From germline, CDR1 is SGHTA and CDR2 FQGTGA. The ends lost 3 bases at V and 5 bases at J; junction bases unmatched: 8. CDR3 nucleotides: TGTGCCAGCAGCTTTTTTTCACTAGCGGGTAACAATGAGCAGTTCTTC. Protein sequence: CASSFFSLAGNNEQFF. The whole variable domain, filled in from reference TRBV7-3 and TRBJ2-1, reads GAGVSQTPSNKVTEKGKYVELRCDPISGHTALYWYRQSLGQGPEFLIYFQGTGAADDSGLPNDRFFAVRPEGSVSTLKIQRTERGDSAVYLCASSFFSLAGNNEQFFGPGTRLTVL.

This clone was counted once. The gene calls are TRBV4-3 and TRBJ1-5; D unresolved. Germline V gene lookup returns CDR1 LGHNA and CDR2 YSLEER. The CDR3 has 14 amino acids. V lost 0 bases and J 1 base, leaving 4 bases between the germline ends. The CDR3 region has the DNA TGCGCCAGCAGCCAAGATGACAGCAATCAGCCCCAGCATTTT. This gives the protein CASSQDDSNQPQHF.

This clone has a handful of counts. The rearrangement uses TRBV5-4 and TRBJ2-7; D remains unclear. The CDR3 loop spans 15 amino acids. V dropped 6 bases and J dropped 0 bases, with 16 bases sitting between them. Per the germline V gene, CDR1 is SGHNT and CDR2 is YYREEE (reference sequence). The CDR3 DNA follows: TGTGCCAGCAAAATCGGGCCGGAGAGCTCCTACGAGCAGTACTTC. The encoded protein is CASKIGPESSYEQYF.

This clone was found a few times. In DNA, the CDR3 is TGCGCCAGCAGCTCCCCTCCTGGGGGAGGTTCCTACAATGAGCAGTTCTTC. This gives the protein CASSSPPGGGSYNEQFF. The V gene is TRBV5-1, the J gene TRBJ2-1; the D gene is possibly TRBD2 (6 bases). Trimming removed 3 bases from V and 1 base from J, with 17 bases in between. Germline V CDR1 and CDR2: SGHRS, YFSETQ. This CDR3 contains 17 residues.

V usage is TRBV7-7 and J usage is TRBJ2-1, with 9 bases identical to TRBD1. Germline trimming cut 3 bases from V and 8 bases from J; bases unmatched to any gene: 8. Germline values: CDR1 SSHAT, CDR2 FNYEAQ (reference sequence). The CDR3 is made up of 15 amino acids. DNA for the CDR3: TGTGCCAGCAGCTTGGGGGGACAGGGTAGTTATGAGCAGTTCTTC. It translates to CASSLGGQGSYEQFF.

This chain links TRBV7-9 with TRBJ2-1, with TRBD2 matching over 9 bases. The CDR3 covers 16 residues. Germline CDR1 is SEHNR and CDR2 is FQNEAQ (reference sequence). V trimming: 5 bases; J trimming: 7 bases; junction bases outside the gene matches: 12. CDR3 loop: CASSPPWREGLNEQFF. The CDR3, as DNA: TGTGCCAGCAGCCCGCCATGGCGGGAGGGCCTAAATGAGCAGTTCTTC.

This chain joins TRBV7-2 and TRBJ2-7; no clear D gene. Trimming cost V 3 bases and J 3 bases, with 12 bases left between them. The germline V gene encodes CDR1 SGHTA and CDR2 FQGNSA. The CDR3 covers 14 residues. The CDR3 sequence: CASSFPWWDYEQYF. The CDR3 nucleotides read TGTGCCAGCAGCTTCCCTTGGTGGGACTACGAGCAGTACTTC.

The V call is TRBV28, the J call TRBJ1-6; D unclear. The germline V gene has CDR1 MDHEN and CDR2 SYDVKM. V dropped 3 bases and J dropped 1 base, with 1 base sitting between them. The CDR3 spans 13 residues. The CDR3 sequence is CASSFSYNSPLHF. CDR3 DNA sequence: TGTGCCAGCAGTTTTTCCTATAATTCACCCCTCCACTTT.

This clone was counted once. The chain recombines TRBV11-3 with TRBJ2-7, with 10 bases fitting TRBD1. J was trimmed by 5 bases and V by 3 bases; bases with no gene match: 4. This CDR3 contains 14 residues. Germline V gives CDR1 SGHNT, CDR2 YENEEA. CDR3 sequence: CASSLGQGFDEQYF. CDR3 nucleotides: TGTGCCAGCAGCTTGGGACAGGGGTTCGACGAGCAGTACTTC.

The chain employs TRBV10-3 and TRBJ2-3; 10 positions match TRBD1. The CDR3 extends over 14 amino acids. CDR1 is ENHRY and CDR2 is SYGVKD in the germline V gene. V lost 6 bases and J lost 3; bases outside the gene matches: 3. CDR3 residues: CAIRTGGATDTQYF. The CDR3 DNA is TGTGCCATCAGGACAGGGGGCGCGACAGATACGCAGTATTTT.

This sequence joins TRBV24-1 and TRBJ2-3, with no clear D. With 10 bases removed from V and 3 bases from J, the gap between germline ends came to 13 bases. The CDR3 has 13 residues. Germline V gives CDR1 KGHDR, CDR2 SFDVKD. CDR3 sequence reads: CATLGDDTDTQYF. The CDR3 nucleotides are TGTGCCACGCTCGGCGATGATACAGATACGCAGTATTTT.

The chain combines TRBV11-2 with TRBJ2-7, with a weak D call TRBD1 (6 bases). Germline loops: CDR1 SGHAT, CDR2 FQNNGV. With 5 bases removed from V and 0 bases from J, the gap between germline ends came to 11 bases. This CDR3 is 14 amino acids long. CDR3 nucleotide sequence: TGTGCCAGCAGCCCAGCAGGGGTCTCCTACGAGCAGTACTTC. Translating it yields CASSPAGVSYEQYF.

The rearrangement joins TRBV5-1 to TRBJ2-6; a possible D gene is TRBD1 (5 bases). The CDR3 has 16 residues. In germline, CDR1 is SGHRS, CDR2 YFSETQ. The V end was cut by 3 bases, the J end by 2 bases, with 12 bases between. The DNA of the CDR3 is TGCGCCAGCAGCTCTGACAGAAAAACTGGGGCCAACGTCCTGACTTTC. Its translation: CASSSDRKTGANVLTF.

The CDR3 region is CASSLQGGINQPQHF. CDR3 DNA sequence: TGCGCCAGCAGCCTGCAGGGAGGGATCAATCAGCCCCAGCATTTT. The V and J genes are TRBV5-1 and TRBJ1-5, with D possibly being TRBD1 (5 bases). The CDR3 is 15 amino acids. The germline V gene has CDR1 SGHRS and CDR2 YFSETQ. The ends were cut back, 4 bases at V and 3 bases at J, with 14 bases in the middle.

The V gene is TRBV4-1, the J gene TRBJ2-1; 8 bases line up with TRBD2. CDR3 length: 17 amino acids. Losses at the gene ends were 0 bases for V and 3 bases for J; bases not matched to a gene: 7. Germline V gives CDR1 MGHRA, CDR2 YSYEKL. The CDR3 bases are TGCGCCAGCAGCCAAGAAACGCGGCTAGCGGGCTACAATGAGCAGTTCTTC. This sequence encodes CASSQETRLAGYNEQFF.

The chain couples TRBV7-9 to TRBJ2-5; 9 bases fit TRBD2. The CDR3 is made up of 16 amino acids. Trimming took 5 bases from V and 4 from J; bases not matched to a gene: 11. Germline-derived CDR1 and CDR2 are SEHNR and FQNEAQ (reference sequence). The DNA of the CDR3 is TGTGCCAGCAGCCCCCCAAGCCGTAGCGGGGGAGAGACCCAGTACTTC. Protein sequence: CASSPPSRSGGETQYF.

The chain has TRBV7-2 and TRBJ1-1, with D possibly matching TRBD1 (5 bases). The V gene lost 4 bases and the J gene lost 1 base, with 13 bases spanning the gap. The CDR3 contains 15 residues. Germline lookup yields CDR1 SGHTA and CDR2 FQGNSA. CDR3 protein: CASSSPGRANTEAFF. The DNA of the CDR3 is TGTGCCAGCAGCTCTCCGGGACGGGCGAACACTGAAGCTTTCTTT.

The genes are TRBV3-1 (or the pseudogene TRBV3-2) and TRBJ2-7; tentative D call: TRBD1 (6 bases). Trimming pared 0 bases from V and 3 bases from J, leaving 12 bases between. CDR1 and CDR2 (germline): LGHDT, YNNKEL (reference sequence). The CDR3 has 15 residues. CDR3 coding DNA: TGTGCCAGCAGCCAAGATTTTCAGACAGGCTACGAGCAGTACTTC. It codes for CASSQDFQTGYEQYF.

The chain employs TRBV2 and TRBJ2-5; weak D call: TRBD2 (5 bases). CDR3 length: 14 amino acids. V was clipped by 4 bases and J by 5 bases, with 14 bases between them. Germline V gene data show CDR1 as SNHLY and CDR2 as FYNNEI. As DNA, the CDR3 is TGTGCCAGCAGTGTAGTGCTAGCCGGGGAGACCCAGTACTTC. It translates to CASSVVLAGETQYF.

The chain is built from TRBV7-2 and TRBJ2-2, with D possibly matching TRBD1 (5 bases). The V end lost 5 bases, the J end lost 4 bases, and 11 bases lay between the germline ends. This CDR3 region has 14 residues. CDR1 is SGHTA and CDR2 is FQGNSA in the germline V gene. The DNA for the CDR3 is TGTGCCAGCAGCCCCTGGGGCGGCACCGGGGAGCTGTTTTTT. This gives the protein CASSPWGGTGELFF. Looking up the rest from reference TRBV7-2 and TRBJ2-2 gives the full variable domain: GAGVSQSPSNKVTEKGKDVELRCDPISGHTALYWYRQSLGQGLEFLIYFQGNSAPDKSGLPSDRFSAERTGGSVSTLTIQRTQQEDSAVYLCASSPWGGTGELFFGEGSRLTVL.

The gene calls are TRBV5-1 and TRBJ2-1, with 9 bases aligning to TRBD2. CDR3 length: 15 residues. Germline loops: CDR1 SGHRS, CDR2 YFSETQ. The junction had 6 bases not matched to a gene; V was cut back by 4 bases and J by 4 bases. The CDR3 spells CASSTQLAGYNEQFF. CDR3 sequence (DNA): TGCGCCAGCAGCACGCAACTAGCGGGTTACAATGAGCAGTTCTTC. Together with reference TRBV5-1 and TRBJ2-1, the CDR3 gives the full variable domain: KAGVTQTPRYLIKTRGQQVTLSCSPISGHRSVSWYQQTPGQGLQFLFEYFSETQRNKGNFPGRFSGRQFSNSRSEMNVSTLELGDSALYLCASSTQLAGYNEQFFGPGTRLTVL.

The chain links TRBV18 to TRBJ2-7; D is undetermined. Between the trimmed V and J ends, which lost 3 bases and 4 bases, there was a span of 10 bases. The CDR3 sequence is 13 residues long. CDR1 KGHSH and CDR2 LQKENI come from the germline V gene. Here the CDR3 DNA reads TGTGCCAGCTCACCGGTTGTGGGGTACGAGCAGTACTTC. Protein product: CASSPVVGYEQYF.